Shown below are 7 T cell receptor beta chains from a single sample sequenced in a study of identical twins (dated by TCRdb to the mid-2010s). To prepare the library, 5' RACE was applied. Instrument on record: Illumina HiSeq 2000. The public reads were quality trimmed at Q25 with fastp and then assembled into clones with MiXCR by TCRdb, keeping productive beta chains. Rows with a matching CDR3 protein are joined into one entry that keeps the most common DNA and genes. This sample gives approximately 190,000 distinct CDR3 sequences in total; roughly 15% of them show up just once. Of the sample, 35% to 50% falls within the top ten clones. The same data also contributed to another study, on T cells expressing NK-cell markers.

Sequenced input: CD8+ T cells sorted from blood. These receptor sequences come from a woman aged 18 to 35 in good health.

This clonotype was observed many times. The V gene is TRBV7-9, the J gene TRBJ2-7, with TRBD1 matching over 8 bases. There are 15 residues in the CDR3. The V gene end was trimmed by 1 base and the J gene end by 2 bases; junction bases not matched to a gene: 4. CDR1 and CDR2 (germline): SEHNR, FQNEAQ (reference sequence). The chain's CDR3 is CASSLGSGQAYEQYF. The CDR3 bases are TGTGCCAGCAGCTTAGGATCGGGACAGGCCTACGAGCAGTACTTC.

In its sample, this clonotype was seen a few times. This rearrangement joins TRBV20-1 to TRBJ1-3, with 9 nucleotides matching TRBD1. Per germline, CDR1 DFQATT and CDR2 SNEGSKA (reference sequence). The CDR3 is 12 residues long. After removal of 7 bases from V and 8 bases from J, the junction contained 6 bases not matched to a gene. The DNA of the CDR3 is TGCAGTGTCAGGACAGGGGAAGACACCATATATTTT. Protein sequence: CSVRTGEDTIYF.

There are a few counts of this clonotype. CDR3: CASTRPGLAGPTDTQYF. CDR3 DNA: TGTGCCAGCACCAGGCCGGGACTAGCGGGCCCAACAGATACGCAGTATTTT. This chain links TRBV5-6 with TRBJ2-3; 12 positions agree with TRBD2. With 6 bases clipped from V and 3 bases from J, the junction kept 11 bases outside the gene matches. Germline V gene lookup returns CDR1 SGHDT and CDR2 YYEEEE. CDR3 size: 17 residues.

This clonotype came up a few times. The J gene is TRBJ2-3, the V gene TRBV6-5; tentatively, D is TRBD1 (5 bases). Trimming stripped 0 bases from V and 4 bases from J, with 8 bases between. The germline V gene encodes CDR1 MNHEY and CDR2 SVGAGI. The CDR3 runs to 14 residues. The CDR3 region is CASSYSTTADTQYF. CDR3 coding DNA: TGTGCCAGCAGTTACTCGACGACAGCAGATACGCAGTATTTT.

This chain connects TRBV27 to TRBJ2-1; TRBD2 matches at 12 bases. The CDR3 extends over 14 amino acids. The V gene end was trimmed by 7 bases and the J gene end by 5 bases; junction bases not matched to a gene: 3. CDR1 and CDR2 from the germline V gene are MNHEY and SMNVEV (reference sequence). The CDR3 spells CASNGLAGNNEQFF. CDR3 nucleotide sequence: TGTGCCAGCAACGGACTAGCGGGGAACAATGAGCAGTTCTTC.

The table lists this clonotype with many counts. This CDR3 reads CSALRGGTTSYNSPLHF. CDR3 nucleotides: TGCAGTGCTCTTCGAGGAGGAACTACCTCCTATAATTCACCCCTCCACTTT. The chain recombines TRBV20-1 with TRBJ1-6; D remains unclear. From germline, CDR1 is DFQATT and CDR2 SNEGSKA (reference sequence). There are 17 residues in the CDR3. Trimming took 5 bases from V and 0 from J, leaving 17 bases between them.

This chain joins TRBV12-3 or TRBV12-4 and TRBJ1-1; a possible D gene is TRBD1 (5 bases). The V end lost 4 bases, the J end lost 1 base, and 16 bases lay between the germline ends. This CDR3 is built from 16 residues. As DNA, the CDR3 is TGTGCCAGCAGTTCCCCGGGGCTAGGACGGAACACTGAAGCTTTCTTT. It encodes CASSSPGLGRNTEAFF.